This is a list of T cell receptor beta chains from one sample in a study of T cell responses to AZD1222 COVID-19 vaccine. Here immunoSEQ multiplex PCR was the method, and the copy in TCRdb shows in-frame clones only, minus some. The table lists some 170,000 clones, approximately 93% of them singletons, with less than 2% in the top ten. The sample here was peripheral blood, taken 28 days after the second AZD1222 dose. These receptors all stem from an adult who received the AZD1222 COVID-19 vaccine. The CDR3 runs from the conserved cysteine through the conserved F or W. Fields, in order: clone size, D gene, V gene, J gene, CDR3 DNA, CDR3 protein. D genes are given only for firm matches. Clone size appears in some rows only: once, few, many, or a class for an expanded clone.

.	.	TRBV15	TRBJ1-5	TGTGCCACCAGCAGACTTGTAACGATATATAGCAATCAGCCCCAGCATTTT	CATSRLVTIYSNQPQHF
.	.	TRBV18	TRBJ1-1	TGTGCCAGCTCACCAAGGACACTAAAAGGGTGGTACACTGAAGCTTTCTTT	CASSPRTLKGWYTEAFF
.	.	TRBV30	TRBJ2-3	TGTGCCTGGAGTATCTCGCTAGCCCGCACAGATACGCAGTATTTT	CAWSISLARTDTQYF
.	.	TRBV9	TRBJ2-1	TGTGCCAGCAGCGTCTCCAGGGAGAGTGGCGACAATGAGCAGTTCTTC	CASSVSRESGDNEQFF
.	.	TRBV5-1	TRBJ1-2	TGCGCCAGCGCGTTTTCGGACAGAATTAGTGGCTACACCTTC	CASAFSDRISGYTF
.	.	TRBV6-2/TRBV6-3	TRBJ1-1	TGTGCCAGCAGTGGGAGAATGAACACTGAAGCTTTCTTT	CASSGRMNTEAFF
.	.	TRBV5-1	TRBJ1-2	TGCGCCAGCAGCCTGGGACGGGACTATGGCTACACCTTC	CASSLGRDYGYTF
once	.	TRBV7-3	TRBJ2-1	TGTGCCAGCAGCTTAAAGGGTCCGGGAGCGTACTTTGAGCAGTTCTTC	CASSLKGPGAYFEQFF
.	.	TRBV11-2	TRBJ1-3	TGTGCCAGCACCCGGGGCGAGTTCTCTGGAAACACCATATATTTT	CASTRGEFSGNTIYF
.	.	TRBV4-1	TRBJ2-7	TGCGCCAGCAGCCAGTATCTAGATTACGAGCAGTACTTC	CASSQYLDYEQYF
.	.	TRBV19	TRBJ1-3	TGTGCCAGTCACAGGAGCACCTCTGGAAACACCATATATTTT	CASHRSTSGNTIYF
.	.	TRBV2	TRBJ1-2	TGTGCCAGCAAGAGGGGGGGAACGGTTCCAGTCGGCTATGGCTACACCTTC	CASKRGGTVPVGYGYTF
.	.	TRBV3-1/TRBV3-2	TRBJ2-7	TGTGCCAGCAGCCAAAATCTGGGATACGAGCAGTACTTC	CASSQNLGYEQYF
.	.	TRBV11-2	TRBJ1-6	TGTGCCAGCAGCCAACGGGGGGGGAATTCACCCCTCCACTTT	CASSQRGGNSPLHF
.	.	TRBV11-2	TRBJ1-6	TGTGCCAGCAGCTTGTTCATCAGGGCGGTAGACTCACCCCTCCACTTT	CASSLFIRAVDSPLHF
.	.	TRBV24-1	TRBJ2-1	TGTGCCACCAGTTCTGCGGGGATCAACAATGAGCAGTTCTTC	CATSSAGINNEQFF
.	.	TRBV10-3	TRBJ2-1	TGTGCCATCAGTGAGTCTCCAGCGGTCTCCTACAATGAGCAGTTCTTC	CAISESPAVSYNEQFF
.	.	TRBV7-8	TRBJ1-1	TGTGCCAGCAGCCTTTTGGGCAGGATGAACACTGAAGCTTTCTTT	CASSLLGRMNTEAFF
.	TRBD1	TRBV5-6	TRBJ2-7	TGTGCCAGCAGCGGGGACAGGAACTACGAGCAGTACTTC	CASSGDRNYEQYF
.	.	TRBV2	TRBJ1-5	TGTGCCAGCAAAGGCGAGGCTCAGCCCCAGCATTTT	CASKGEAQPQHF
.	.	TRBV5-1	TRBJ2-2	TGCGCCAGCAGCTTGGGCCTGAGCCGGGGAGTAATCGGGGAGCTGTTTTTT	CASSLGLSRGVIGELFF
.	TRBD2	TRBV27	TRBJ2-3	TGTGCCAGCAGTTTTTCGGGAGGGCCGGGAGATACGCAGTATTTT	CASSFSGGPGDTQYF
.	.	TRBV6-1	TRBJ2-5	TGTGCCAGCAGTGATGACCAGCGGTGGTACCAAGAGACCCAGTACTTC	CASSDDQRWYQETQYF
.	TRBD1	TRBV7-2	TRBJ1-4	TGTGCCAGCACCGGGACAGGGGTCGGCAAAATGGAAAAACTGTTTTTT	CASTGTGVGKMEKLFF
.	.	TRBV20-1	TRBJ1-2	TGCAGTGCTAGTAGCGCCAACTATGGCTACACCTTC	CSASSANYGYTF
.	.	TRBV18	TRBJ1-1	TGTGCCAGCTCGCCTGACCTGGGGGCGAACACTGAAGCTTTCTTT	CASSPDLGANTEAFF
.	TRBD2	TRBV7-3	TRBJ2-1	TGTGCCAGCAGCTCGGGACTAGCGGGGAGTGAGCAGTTCTTC	CASSSGLAGSEQFF
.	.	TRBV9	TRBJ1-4	TGTGCCAGCAGCCCCGGGGGCAGGTTCCCGACTAATGAAAAACTGTTTTTT	CASSPGGRFPTNEKLFF
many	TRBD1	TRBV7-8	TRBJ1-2	TGTGCCAGCAGCATCGGGACAGGCATTTATGGCTACACCTTC	CASSIGTGIYGYTF
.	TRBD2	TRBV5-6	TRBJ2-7	TGTGCCAGCAGCTCGTGGACTAGCGGGAGGCCCTCCCGGTACTACGAGCAGTACTTC	CASSSWTSGRPSRYYEQYF
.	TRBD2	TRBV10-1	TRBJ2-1	TGCGCCAGCAGTGACAGCGGGGGGGCGATGGAAGAGCAGTTCTTC	CASSDSGGAMEEQFF
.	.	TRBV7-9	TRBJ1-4	TGTGCCAGCAGCTTAGTGGCCCGGGGTGAAAAACTGTTTTTT	CASSLVARGEKLFF
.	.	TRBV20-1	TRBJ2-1	TGCAGTGCTAGAGATTACAGGGAGTTCTTC	CSARDYREFF
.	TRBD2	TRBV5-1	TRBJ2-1	TGCGCCAGCGGCCGGGACTACTCCTACAATGAGCAGTTCTTC	CASGRDYSYNEQFF